The 12 T cell receptor beta chains below all came from one sample that was sequenced in a study of coeliac disease. Some clones are missing from TCRdb's copy, which holds only in-frame ones; the method was immunoSEQ multiplex PCR. The sample shows fewer than 1,900 clones, 64% of them seen only once. Specimen: intraepithelial lymphocytes from the gut. The receptors stem from a woman in her fifties or sixties with celiac disease on a gluten-free diet.

The rearrangement links TRBV7-2 to TRBJ2-5; 14 nucleotides match TRBD2. CDR3 length: 15 amino acids. Germline CDR1 and CDR2: SGHTA and FQGNSA. After removal of 6 bases from V and 5 bases from J, the junction contained 5 bases not matched to a gene. For the CDR3, the DNA is TGTGCCAGCAGACGACTAGCGGGGGGGAAGGAGACCCAGTACTTC. Translation: CASRRLAGGKETQYF.

The V gene is TRBV6-5, the J gene TRBJ1-1; D unclear. Trimming left V 5 bases short and J 6 bases short, with 7 bases between. The CDR3 contains 11 residues. Looked up from germline, CDR1 is MNHEY and CDR2 is SVGAGI. The DNA for the CDR3 is TGTGCCAGCAGTGGCGGGGCTGAAGCTTTCTTT. Protein product: CASSGGAEAFF.

The chain has TRBV28 and TRBJ2-5, with D possibly being TRBD2 (6 bases). Germline V lookup: CDR1 MDHEN, CDR2 SYDVKM. Trimming stripped 8 bases from V and 1 base from J, with 14 bases between. The CDR3 has 14 residues. Here the CDR3 DNA reads TGTGCCAGCGGGAGGTCAGCTACCCAAGAGACCCAGTACTTC. This encodes CASGRSATQETQYF.

The V call is TRBV7-9, the J call TRBJ2-3, with 7 positions matching TRBD1. This CDR3 contains 19 residues. Unmatched junction bases numbered 17, after V lost 5 bases and J lost 0 bases. CDR1 and CDR2 (germline): SEHNR, FQNEAQ (reference sequence). The CDR3 loop is CASSLPILGQVPSTDTQYF. CDR3 DNA sequence: TGTGCCAGCAGCCTTCCTATTCTTGGACAGGTCCCCAGCACAGATACGCAGTATTTT.

This sequence joins TRBV2 and TRBJ2-7; a weak D match, TRBD2 (6 bases). V was clipped by 5 bases and J by 3 bases, with 14 bases between them. Germline lookup yields CDR1 SNHLY and CDR2 FYNNEI. The CDR3 covers 14 residues. The CDR3 nucleotides read TGTGCCAGCAGTAATGGGGGGTATGGCTACGAGCAGTACTTC. Translating gives CASSNGGYGYEQYF.

This chain uses TRBV4-1 with TRBJ1-3, with 10 bases lining up with TRBD1. V trimming: 3 bases; J trimming: 0 bases; junction bases outside the gene matches: 5. Germline CDR1 is MGHRA and CDR2 is YSYEKL. This CDR3 region has 17 residues. CDR3 in DNA: TGCGCCAGCAGCCAGGACGACAGGGGGCACTCTGGAAACACCATATATTTT. As protein: CASSQDDRGHSGNTIYF.

The chain combines TRBV19 with TRBJ2-5; the D is unclear. Deletions cut 3 bases from V and 5 bases from J, with 10 bases between. Germline V gene data show CDR1 as LNHDA and CDR2 as SQIVND (reference sequence). CDR3 length: 13 residues. The CDR3 region is CASSIVQRETQYF. Written as DNA, the CDR3 is TGTGCCAGTAGTATCGTCCAGCGTGAGACCCAGTACTTC.

The chain carries TRBV7-7 and TRBJ2-5; tentative D call: TRBD2 (5 bases). Germline V gene data show CDR1 as SSHAT and CDR2 as FNYEAQ (reference sequence). V dropped 0 bases and J dropped 1 base, with 9 bases sitting between them. The CDR3 consists of 15 residues. The CDR3, as DNA: TGTGCCAGCAGCTTAGCTGGGAGTGGCCAAGAGACCCAGTACTTC. It yields the protein CASSLAGSGQETQYF.

The genes are TRBV11-2 and TRBJ2-1; maybe TRBD1 (6 bases). V was pared by 0 bases and J by 4 bases, with 13 bases between. There are 16 residues in the CDR3. Germline assignment: CDR1 SGHAT and CDR2 FQNNGV. In nucleotides, the CDR3 is TGTGCCAGCAGCTTAGATTCCAGGGGCTGGTACAATGAGCAGTTCTTC. Its protein product is CASSLDSRGWYNEQFF.

This clone was seen a few times. The chain uses TRBV27 and TRBJ1-6, with 9 nucleotides matching TRBD1. This CDR3 has 16 amino acids. Germline trimming cut 8 bases from V and 13 bases from J; bases unmatched to any gene: 18. CDR1 is MNHEY and CDR2 is SMNVEV in the germline V gene (reference sequence). CDR3 residues: CASPLTPGQGWSPLHF. CDR3 bases: TGTGCCAGCCCCCTGACCCCTGGACAGGGGTGGTCCCCCCTCCACTTT.

V usage is TRBV15 and J usage is TRBJ2-5, with 11 bases lining up with TRBD2. Per the germline V gene, CDR1 is LNHNV and CDR2 is YYDKDF (reference sequence). The length of the CDR3 is 15 residues. J was trimmed by 5 bases and V by 1 base; bases with no gene match: 3. DNA for the CDR3: TGTGCCACCAGCAGAGCTAGCGGGGGGCTGGAGACCCAGTACTTC. Translation gives CATSRASGGLETQYF. Full variable domain (remainder filled in from reference TRBV15 and TRBJ2-5): DAMVIQNPRYQVTQFGKPVTLSCSQTLNHNVMYWYQQKSSQAPKLLFHYYDKDFNNEADTPDNFQSRRPNTSFCFLDIRSPGLGDTAMYLCATSRASGGLETQYFGPGTRLLVL.

The chain carries TRBV5-6 and TRBJ2-1; D is ambiguous. V lost 0 bases to trimming and J lost 14 bases, with 12 bases between them. Per germline, CDR1 SGHDT and CDR2 YYEEEE. This CDR3 is 12 amino acids long. The CDR3 nucleotides read TGTGCCAGCAGCTTGGGTGCTCGCGGTGAGTTCTTC. Protein sequence: CASSLGARGEFF.